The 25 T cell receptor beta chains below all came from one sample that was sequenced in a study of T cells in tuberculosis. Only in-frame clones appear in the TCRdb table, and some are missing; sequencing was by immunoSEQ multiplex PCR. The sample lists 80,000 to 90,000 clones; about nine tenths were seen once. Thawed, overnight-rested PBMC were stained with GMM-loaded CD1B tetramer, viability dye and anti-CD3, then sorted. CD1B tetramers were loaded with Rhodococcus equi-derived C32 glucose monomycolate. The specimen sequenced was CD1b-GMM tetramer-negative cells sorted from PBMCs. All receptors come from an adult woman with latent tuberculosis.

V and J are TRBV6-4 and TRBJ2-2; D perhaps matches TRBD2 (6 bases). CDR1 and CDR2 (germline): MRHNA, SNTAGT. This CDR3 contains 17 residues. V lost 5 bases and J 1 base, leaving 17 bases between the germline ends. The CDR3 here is CASSKSAGGVNTGELFF. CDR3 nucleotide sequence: TGTGCCAGCAGTAAGTCGGCTGGCGGGGTGAACACCGGGGAGCTGTTTTTT.

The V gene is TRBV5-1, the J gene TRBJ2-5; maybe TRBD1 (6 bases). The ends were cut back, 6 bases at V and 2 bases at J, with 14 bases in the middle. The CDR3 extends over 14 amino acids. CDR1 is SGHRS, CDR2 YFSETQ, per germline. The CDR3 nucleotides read TGCGCCAGCACTCCCGGGACACCTCAAGAGACCCAGTACTTC. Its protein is CASTPGTPQETQYF. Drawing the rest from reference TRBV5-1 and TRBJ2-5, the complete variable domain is KAGVTQTPRYLIKTRGQQVTLSCSPISGHRSVSWYQQTPGQGLQFLFEYFSETQRNKGNFPGRFSGRQFSNSRSEMNVSTLELGDSALYLCASTPGTPQETQYFGPGTRLLVL.

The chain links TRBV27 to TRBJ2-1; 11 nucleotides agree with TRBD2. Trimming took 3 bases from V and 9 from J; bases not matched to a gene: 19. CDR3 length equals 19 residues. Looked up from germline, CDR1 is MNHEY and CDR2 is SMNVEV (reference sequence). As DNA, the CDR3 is TGTGCCAGCAGTTTTTCAGGGGATACTAGCGGGGGTTTTGGGGGTGAGCAGTTCTTC. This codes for CASSFSGDTSGGFGGEQFF.

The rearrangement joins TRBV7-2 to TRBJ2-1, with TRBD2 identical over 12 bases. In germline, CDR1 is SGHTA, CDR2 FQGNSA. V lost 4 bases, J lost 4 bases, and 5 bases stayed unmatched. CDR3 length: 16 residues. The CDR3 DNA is TGTGCCAGCAGCTCTCTAGCGGGGGGGCTGTACAATGAGCAGTTCTTC. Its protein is CASSSLAGGLYNEQFF.

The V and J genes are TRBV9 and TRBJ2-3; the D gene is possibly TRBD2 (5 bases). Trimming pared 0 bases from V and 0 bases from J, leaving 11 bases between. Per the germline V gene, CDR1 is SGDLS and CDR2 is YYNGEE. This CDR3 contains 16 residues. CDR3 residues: CASSVAPGVSTDTQYF. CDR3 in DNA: TGTGCCAGCAGCGTAGCCCCCGGGGTGAGCACAGATACGCAGTATTTT.

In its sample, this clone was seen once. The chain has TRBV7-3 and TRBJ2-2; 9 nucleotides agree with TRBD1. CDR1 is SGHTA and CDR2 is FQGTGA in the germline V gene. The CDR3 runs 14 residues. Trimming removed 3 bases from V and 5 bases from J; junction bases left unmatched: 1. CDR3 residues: CASSLGTGTGELFF. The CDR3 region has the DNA TGTGCCAGCAGCTTGGGGACAGGGACCGGGGAGCTGTTTTTT. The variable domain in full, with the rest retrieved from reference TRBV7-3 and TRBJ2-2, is GAGVSQTPSNKVTEKGKYVELRCDPISGHTALYWYRQSLGQGPEFLIYFQGTGAADDSGLPNDRFFAVRPEGSVSTLKIQRTERGDSAVYLCASSLGTGTGELFFGEGSRLTVL.

The chain's CDR3 is CASSSDRAGANVLTF. CDR3 sequence (DNA): TGTGCCAGCAGTTCGGACAGGGCTGGGGCCAACGTCCTGACTTTC. The chain carries TRBV6-5 and TRBJ2-6, with 8 positions matching TRBD1. CDR1 and CDR2 from the germline V gene are MNHEY and SVGAGI. The CDR3 has 15 residues. J was trimmed by 2 bases and V by 4 bases; bases with no gene match: 1.

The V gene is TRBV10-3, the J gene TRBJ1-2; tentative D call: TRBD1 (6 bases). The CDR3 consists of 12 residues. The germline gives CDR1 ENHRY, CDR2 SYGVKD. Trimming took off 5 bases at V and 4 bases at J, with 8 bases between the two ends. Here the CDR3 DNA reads TGTGCCATCAGTCAGGGGTCCTATGGCTACACCTTC. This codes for CAISQGSYGYTF.

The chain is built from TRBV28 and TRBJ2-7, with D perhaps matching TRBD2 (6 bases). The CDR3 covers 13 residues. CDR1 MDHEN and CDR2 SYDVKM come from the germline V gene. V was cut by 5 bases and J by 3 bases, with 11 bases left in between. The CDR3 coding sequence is TGTGCCAGCAGTGCCCCGGGGGTCTACGAGCAGTACGTC. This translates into CASSAPGVYEQYV.

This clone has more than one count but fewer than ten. In DNA, the CDR3 is TGTGCCAGCAGTGAAGAGTGGGGGACTGCTGAAGCTTTCTTT. Amino acid sequence: CASSEEWGTAEAFF. The J gene is TRBJ1-1, the V gene TRBV6-1, with D tentatively TRBD1 (5 bases). The CDR3 is 14 amino acids. V was shortened by 1 base and J by 6 bases, with 12 bases between the two germline ends. The V gene's germline CDR1 is MNHNS and CDR2 SASEGT.

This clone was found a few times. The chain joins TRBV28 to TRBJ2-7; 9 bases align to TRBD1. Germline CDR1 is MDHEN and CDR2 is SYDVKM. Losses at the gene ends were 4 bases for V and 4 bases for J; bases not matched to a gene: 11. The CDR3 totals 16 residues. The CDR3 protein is CASSSAFDRGGYEQYV. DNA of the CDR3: TGTGCCAGCAGTTCGGCCTTTGACAGGGGGGGGTACGAGCAGTACGTC.

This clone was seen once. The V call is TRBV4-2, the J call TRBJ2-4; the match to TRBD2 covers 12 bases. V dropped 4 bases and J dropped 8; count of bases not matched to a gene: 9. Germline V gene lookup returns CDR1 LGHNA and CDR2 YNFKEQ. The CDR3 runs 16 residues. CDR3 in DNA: TGTGCCAGCAGCCCGACTAGCGGGGGTTTAGGATACATTCAGTACTTC. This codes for CASSPTSGGLGYIQYF.

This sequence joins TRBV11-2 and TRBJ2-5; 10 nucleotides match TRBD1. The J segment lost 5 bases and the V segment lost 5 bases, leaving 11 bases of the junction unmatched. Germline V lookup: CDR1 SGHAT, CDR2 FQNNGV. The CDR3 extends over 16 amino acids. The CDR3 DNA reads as TGTGCCAGCAGCCCGACAGGGGGCGCGTCGGGTGAGACCCAGTACTTC. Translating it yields CASSPTGGASGETQYF.

CDR3 protein: CASSYLGQGNNYGYTF. CDR3 DNA sequence: TGTGCCAGCAGCTACCTAGGACAGGGGAATAACTATGGCTACACCTTC. The chain is built from TRBV5-6 and TRBJ1-2, with 9 bases lining up with TRBD1. J gave up 1 base and V 3 bases, and 7 bases lay outside the gene matches. The CDR3 covers 16 residues. Germline CDR1 is SGHDT and CDR2 is YYEEEE.

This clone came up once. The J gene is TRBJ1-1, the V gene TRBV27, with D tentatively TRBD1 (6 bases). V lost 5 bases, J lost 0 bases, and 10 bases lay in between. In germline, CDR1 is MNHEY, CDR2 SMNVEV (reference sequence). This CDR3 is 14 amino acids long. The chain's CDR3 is CASSPQGLNTEAFF. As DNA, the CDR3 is TGTGCCAGCAGTCCACAGGGTCTGAACACTGAAGCTTTCTTT.

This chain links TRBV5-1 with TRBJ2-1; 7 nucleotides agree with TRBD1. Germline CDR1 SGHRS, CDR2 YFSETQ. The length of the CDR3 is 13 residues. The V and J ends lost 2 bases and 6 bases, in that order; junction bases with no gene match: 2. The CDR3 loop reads CASSFRQGNEQFF. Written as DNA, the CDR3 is TGCGCCAGCAGCTTTCGACAGGGCAATGAGCAGTTCTTC. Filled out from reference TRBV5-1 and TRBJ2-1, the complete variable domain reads KAGVTQTPRYLIKTRGQQVTLSCSPISGHRSVSWYQQTPGQGLQFLFEYFSETQRNKGNFPGRFSGRQFSNSRSEMNVSTLELGDSALYLCASSFRQGNEQFFGPGTRLTVL.

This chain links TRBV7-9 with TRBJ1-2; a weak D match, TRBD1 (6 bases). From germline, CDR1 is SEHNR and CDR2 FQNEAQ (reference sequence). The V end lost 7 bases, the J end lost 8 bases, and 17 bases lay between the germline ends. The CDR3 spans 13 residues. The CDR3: CASIPGGGGGYTF. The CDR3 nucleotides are TGTGCCAGCATCCCTGGGGGCGGAGGAGGCTACACCTTC.

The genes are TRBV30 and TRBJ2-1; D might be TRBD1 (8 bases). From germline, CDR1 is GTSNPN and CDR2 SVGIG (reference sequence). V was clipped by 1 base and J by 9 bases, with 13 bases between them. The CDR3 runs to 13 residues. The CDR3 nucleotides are TGTGCCTGGAGTGCACAGGGGGGGAGTGAGCAGTTCTTC. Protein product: CAWSAQGGSEQFF.

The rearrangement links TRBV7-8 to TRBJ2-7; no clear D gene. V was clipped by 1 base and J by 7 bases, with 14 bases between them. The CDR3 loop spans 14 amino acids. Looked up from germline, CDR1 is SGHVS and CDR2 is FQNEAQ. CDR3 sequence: CASSLEPGLKEQYF. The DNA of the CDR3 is TGTGCCAGCAGCTTAGAACCGGGTCTTAAAGAGCAGTACTTC.

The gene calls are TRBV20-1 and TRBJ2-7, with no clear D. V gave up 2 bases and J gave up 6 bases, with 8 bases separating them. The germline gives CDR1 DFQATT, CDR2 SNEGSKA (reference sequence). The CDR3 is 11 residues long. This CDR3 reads CSARIGSEQYF. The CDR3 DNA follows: TGCAGTGCTAGAATCGGTTCCGAGCAGTACTTC.

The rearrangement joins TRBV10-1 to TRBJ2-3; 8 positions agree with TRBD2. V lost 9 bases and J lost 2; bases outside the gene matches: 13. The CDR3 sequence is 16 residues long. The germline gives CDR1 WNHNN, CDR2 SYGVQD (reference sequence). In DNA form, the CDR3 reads TGCGCCAGGGAGGTCGGGCGGGGGGCCCACACAGATACGCAGTATTTT. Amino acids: CAREVGRGAHTDTQYF.

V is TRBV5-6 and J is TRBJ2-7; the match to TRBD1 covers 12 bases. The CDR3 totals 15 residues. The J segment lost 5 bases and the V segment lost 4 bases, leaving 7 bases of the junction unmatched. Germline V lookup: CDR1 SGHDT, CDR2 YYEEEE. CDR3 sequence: CASSPYGTGGNEQYF. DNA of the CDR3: TGTGCCAGCAGCCCGTACGGGACAGGGGGCAACGAGCAGTACTTC.

The CDR3 sequence: CASSRTEGAIGGYTF. In DNA form, the CDR3 reads TGTGCCAGCAGTCGCACGGAGGGAGCTATTGGTGGCTACACCTTC. The J gene is TRBJ1-2, the V gene TRBV6-5; D is uncertain. The germline V gene encodes CDR1 MNHEY and CDR2 SVGAGI. This CDR3 has 15 residues. Trimming shortened V by 5 bases and J by 7 bases, and 20 bases separated the two germline ends.

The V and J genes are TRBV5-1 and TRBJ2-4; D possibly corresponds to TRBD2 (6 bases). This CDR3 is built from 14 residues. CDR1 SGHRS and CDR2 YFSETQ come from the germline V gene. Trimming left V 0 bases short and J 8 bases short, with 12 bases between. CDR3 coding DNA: TGCGCCAGCAGCTTGGGGGGGGTTGACGACATTCAGTACTTC. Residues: CASSLGGVDDIQYF.

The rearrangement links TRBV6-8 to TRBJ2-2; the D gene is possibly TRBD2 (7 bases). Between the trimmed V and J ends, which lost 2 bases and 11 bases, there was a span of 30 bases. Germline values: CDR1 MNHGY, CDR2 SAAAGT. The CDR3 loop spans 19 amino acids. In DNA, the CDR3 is TGTGCCAGCAGTTACCCCCGGGGTGTGCGGGGGCATAGAAGGGGAGAGCTGTTTTTT. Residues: CASSYPRGVRGHRRGELFF.